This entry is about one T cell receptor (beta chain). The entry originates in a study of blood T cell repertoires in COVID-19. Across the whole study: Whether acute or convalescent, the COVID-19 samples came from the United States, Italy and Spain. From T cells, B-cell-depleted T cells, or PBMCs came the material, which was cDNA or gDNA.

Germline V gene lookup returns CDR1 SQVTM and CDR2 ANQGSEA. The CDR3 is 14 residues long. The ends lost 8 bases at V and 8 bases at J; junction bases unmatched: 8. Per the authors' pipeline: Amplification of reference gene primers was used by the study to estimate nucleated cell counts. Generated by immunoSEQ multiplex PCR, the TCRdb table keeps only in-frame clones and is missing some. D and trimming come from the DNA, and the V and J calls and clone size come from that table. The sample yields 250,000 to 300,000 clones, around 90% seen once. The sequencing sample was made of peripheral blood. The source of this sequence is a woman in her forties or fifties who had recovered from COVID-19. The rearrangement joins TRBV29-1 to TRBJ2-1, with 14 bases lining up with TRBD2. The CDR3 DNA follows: TGCAGCTCGCTCGGGACTAGCGGGAGCTATGAGCAGTTCTTC. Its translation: CSSLGTSGSYEQFF.